This paragraph covers one TCR beta chain sequence. The data are from a study of shared clonotypes between healthy human individuals. TCRdb's table, derived via immunoSEQ multiplex PCR, lists solely in-frame clones and lacks some. The sample records about 2.3 million clones, 80% to 95% being singletons. The germline V gene has CDR1 MNHEY and CDR2 SVGAGI. The ends were cut back, 8 bases at V and 1 base at J, with 8 bases in the middle. This CDR3 is 12 amino acids long. The sequence was collected from a man aged 18 to 35 in good health. Some clones in this sample may be carry-over from other donors' samples. Sequencing input: naive CD4+ T cells from PBMCs. The sample's subset: CD45RA+ positively selected. The chain links TRBV6-5 to TRBJ1-1; D possibly corresponds to TRBD1 (5 bases). CDR3 sequence: CASQGSNTEAFF. As DNA, the CDR3 is TGTGCCAGCCAGGGCTCGAACACTGAAGCTTTCTTT.